One and the same sample provided the 31 T cell receptor beta chains below, sequenced in a study of OX40 agonist ivuxolimab in advanced cancers. Assay: immunoSEQ multiplex PCR; the TCRdb copy retains only in-frame clones and omits some. The sample has approximately 45,000 clones, around 86% seen once. Material: CD4+ or CD8+ T cells sorted from blood, obtained in a trial of the OX40 agonist ivuxolimab. The receptors were gathered from an adult with an advanced solid tumor such as melanoma, head and neck, liver or kidney cancer.

The chain employs TRBV7-9 and TRBJ2-5; tentatively, D is TRBD1 (5 bases). V lost 5 bases to trimming and J lost 2 bases, with 15 bases between them. The germline V gene encodes CDR1 SEHNR and CDR2 FQNEAQ (reference sequence). This CDR3 region has 15 residues. The CDR3 spells CASSPALGEQETQYF. As DNA, the CDR3 is TGTGCCAGCAGCCCCGCCTTAGGGGAACAAGAGACCCAGTACTTC.

The chain employs TRBV19 and TRBJ2-1; 10 bases are shared with TRBD2. The CDR3 totals 15 residues. The germline V gene has CDR1 LNHDA and CDR2 SQIVND (reference sequence). V gave up 5 bases and J gave up 4 bases; unmatched junction bases: 5. The CDR3 DNA reads as TGTGCCAGTAGTGGGCTAGCGGGAGTATACAATGAGCAGTTCTTC. It is translated as CASSGLAGVYNEQFF. The complete variable domain, with remaining parts taken from reference TRBV19 and TRBJ2-1, reads DGGITQSPKYLFRKEGQNVTLSCEQNLNHDAMYWYRQDPGQGLRLIYYSQIVNDFQKGDIAEGYSVSREKKESFPLTVTSAQKNPTAFYLCASSGLAGVYNEQFFGPGTRLTVL.

The chain recombines TRBV27 with TRBJ1-2, with a weak D call TRBD1 (5 bases). The CDR3 extends over 14 amino acids. Trimming left V 5 bases short and J 4 bases short, with 14 bases between. Germline V CDR1 and CDR2: MNHEY, SMNVEV (reference sequence). Written as DNA, the CDR3 is TGTGCCAGCAGTCATGATTCGGGGGGCTATGGCTACACCTTC. Its translation is CASSHDSGGYGYTF.

J is TRBJ2-3 and V is TRBV5-4; D gene uncertain. Per germline, CDR1 SGHNT and CDR2 YYREEE (reference sequence). V lost 3 bases to trimming and J lost 4 bases, with 9 bases between them. CDR3 size: 13 residues. CDR3 amino acids: CASSSTPSDTQYF. The CDR3 DNA reads TGTGCCAGCAGCTCGACCCCATCAGATACGCAGTATTTT.

This clone is a singleton in its sample. The chain uses TRBV5-1 and TRBJ2-7, with D possibly being TRBD1 (6 bases). The CDR3 totals 13 residues. Germline assignment: CDR1 SGHRS and CDR2 YFSETQ. Trimming removed 4 bases from V and 4 bases from J, with 12 bases in between. The DNA of the CDR3 is TGCGCCAGCAGCCAGACAGGCCCTTACGAGCAGTACTTC. It encodes CASSQTGPYEQYF.

The chain couples TRBV21-1 to TRBJ2-5. TRBV21-1 is labeled a pseudogene. The CDR3 runs 13 residues. The CDR3 nucleotides read TGTGCCAGCAGCATGGATCTGGCAGAGACCCAGTACTTC. Translated: CASSMDLAETQYF.

This chain connects TRBV7-9 to TRBJ2-6; no reliable D call. The CDR3 has 14 amino acids. The V and J ends lost 2 bases and 2 bases respectively, with 4 bases between them. CDR1 SEHNR and CDR2 FQNEAQ come from the germline V gene (reference sequence). CDR3 bases: TGTGCCAGCAGCTTAAGCACTGGGGCCAACGTCCTGACTTTC. Protein product: CASSLSTGANVLTF. Together with reference TRBV7-9 and TRBJ2-6, the CDR3 gives the full variable domain: DTGVSQNPRHKITKRGQNVTFRCDPISEHNRLYWYRQTLGQGPEFLTYFQNEAQLEKSRLLSDRFSAERPKGSFSTLEIQRTEQGDSAMYLCASSLSTGANVLTFGAGSRLTVL.

This clone was seen once. The genes are TRBV4-3 and TRBJ2-1; 8 bases line up with TRBD2. V lost 0 bases, J lost 3 bases, and 4 bases stayed unmatched. The CDR3 is 16 amino acids. CDR1 LGHNA and CDR2 YSLEER come from the germline V gene. The CDR3 loop reads CASSQDGRGGYNEQFF. The CDR3 DNA reads as TGCGCCAGCAGCCAAGACGGACGGGGGGGCTACAATGAGCAGTTCTTC.

The count of this clone is one. The chain combines TRBV13 with TRBJ2-5, with TRBD2 matching 11 bases. Germline assignment: CDR1 PRHDT and CDR2 FYEKMQ (reference sequence). The CDR3 totals 16 residues. The V segment lost 4 bases and the J segment 4 bases; nucleotides outside the gene matches: 8. The DNA for the CDR3 is TGTGCCAGCAGCTCAAGACTAGCGGGGTCTGGAGAGACCCAGTACTTC. Amino acid sequence: CASSSRLAGSGETQYF.

The V and J genes are TRBV2 and TRBJ2-3, with a weak D call TRBD2 (6 bases). The germline gives CDR1 SNHLY, CDR2 FYNNEI. This CDR3 has 16 residues. V lost 8 bases, J lost 3 bases, and 21 bases lay in between. CDR3 loop: CASGGVSVTRTDTQYF. DNA of the CDR3: TGTGCCAGCGGAGGGGTGTCAGTAACTAGAACAGATACGCAGTATTTT.

This chain uses TRBV25-1 with TRBJ2-1, with no clear D. V was pared by 2 bases and J by 3 bases, with 5 bases between. The CDR3 runs 13 residues. Looked up from germline, CDR1 is MGHDK and CDR2 is SYGVNS. The CDR3 loop reads CASSELIYNEQFF. CDR3 coding DNA: TGTGCCAGCAGTGAACTGATCTACAATGAGCAGTTCTTC.

The chain combines TRBV5-5 with TRBJ2-1; 7 bases agree with TRBD2. Trimming cost V 0 bases and J 2 bases; bases outside gene matches: 2. The CDR3 is 15 amino acids. Germline CDR1 reads SGHKS; CDR2 reads YYEKEE (reference sequence). CDR3 region: CASSLESGAYNEQFF. DNA for the CDR3: TGTGCCAGCAGCTTGGAAAGCGGGGCCTACAATGAGCAGTTCTTC.

This clone was observed a single time. The rearrangement uses TRBV7-4 and TRBJ1-3; D unresolved. The CDR3 sequence is 16 residues long. The germline gives CDR1 SGHVT, CDR2 SQSDAQ. V lost 5 bases and J 4 bases, leaving 18 bases between the germline ends. CDR3 sequence reads: CASSQQPTGGGNTIYF. For the CDR3, the DNA is TGTGCCAGCAGCCAACAGCCAACCGGAGGCGGAAACACCATATATTTT. Together with reference TRBV7-4 and TRBJ1-3, the CDR3 gives the full variable domain: GAGVSQSPRYKVAKRGRDVALRCDSISGHVTLYWYRQTLGQGSEVLTYSQSDAQRDKSGRPSGRFSAERPERSVSTLKIQRTEQGDSAVYLCASSQQPTGGGNTIYFGEGSWLTVV.

The V gene is TRBV11-3, the J gene TRBJ2-1; 8 positions agree with TRBD1. The junction had 11 bases not matched to a gene; V was cut back by 5 bases and J by 8 bases. The CDR3 sequence is 15 residues long. In germline, CDR1 is SGHNT, CDR2 YENEEA. In nucleotides, the CDR3 is TGTGCCAGCAGCCCAGGACAGGGTAATGTCTATGAGCAGTTCTTC. As protein: CASSPGQGNVYEQFF.

The chain carries TRBV5-1 and TRBJ1-1; 10 bases match TRBD1. The CDR3 loop spans 15 amino acids. V lost 3 bases and J lost 6; bases outside the gene matches: 8. Germline V gene data show CDR1 as SGHRS and CDR2 as YFSETQ. CDR3 sequence reads: CASSYRQGATPEAFF. The DNA of the CDR3 is TGCGCCAGCAGCTACCGACAGGGGGCAACTCCTGAAGCTTTCTTT.

V is TRBV27 and J is TRBJ2-7; TRBD2 matches at 7 bases. Germline values: CDR1 MNHEY, CDR2 SMNVEV (reference sequence). Unmatched junction bases numbered 7, after V lost 6 bases and J lost 2 bases. CDR3 size: 14 residues. CDR3 in DNA: TGTGCCAGCAGCCTGGGGGGGGGAACCTACGAGCAGTACTTC. Its protein is CASSLGGGTYEQYF.

This chain joins TRBV27 and TRBJ2-3, with D possibly TRBD2 on 7 matching bases. The ends were cut back, 7 bases at V and 3 bases at J, with 20 bases in the middle. Germline V gene lookup returns CDR1 MNHEY and CDR2 SMNVEV (reference sequence). The CDR3 runs 16 residues. The CDR3 reads CASTVYVGGATDTQYF. The DNA of the CDR3 is TGTGCCAGCACCGTTTATGTGGGGGGGGCGACAGATACGCAGTATTTT.

This rearrangement joins TRBV7-8 to TRBJ1-3, with unresolved D. Germline V lookup: CDR1 SGHVS, CDR2 FQNEAQ. The V and J ends lost 2 bases and 4 bases respectively, with 21 bases between them. This CDR3 is 18 amino acids long. CDR3 nucleotide sequence: TGTGCCAGCAGCTTATTCGGGTCCCGGGCAATGTACGGAAACACCATATATTTT. This gives the protein CASSLFGSRAMYGNTIYF. Full variable domain (outside the CDR3, taken from reference TRBV7-8 and TRBJ1-3): GAGVSQSPRYKVAKRGQDVALRCDPISGHVSLFWYQQALGQGPEFLTYFQNEAQLDKSGLPSDRFFAERPEGSVSTLKIQRTQQEDSAVYLCASSLFGSRAMYGNTIYFGEGSWLTVV.

Written as DNA, the CDR3 is TGCGCCAGCAGCCAAGATCCCCCTATGGGAGCGGAAGATACGCAGTATTTT. It encodes CASSQDPPMGAEDTQYF. This rearrangement joins TRBV4-3 to TRBJ2-3; possible D gene TRBD2, 5 bases. There are 17 residues in the CDR3. Trimming cost V 0 bases and J 5 bases, with 18 bases left between them. The V gene's germline CDR1 is LGHNA and CDR2 YSLEER.

The chain is built from TRBV6-5 and TRBJ1-1; D remains ambiguous. Germline loops: CDR1 MNHEY, CDR2 SVGAGI. This CDR3 is built from 11 residues. The V end lost 2 bases, the J end lost 12 bases, and 10 bases lay between the germline ends. The CDR3: CASSYGLWTFF. CDR3 sequence (DNA): TGTGCCAGCAGTTACGGGCTCTGGACTTTCTTT.

The chain employs TRBV28 and TRBJ2-1; D is ambiguous. Deletions cut 6 bases from V and 0 bases from J, with 12 bases between. Germline V gives CDR1 MDHEN, CDR2 SYDVKM. This CDR3 contains 15 residues. This CDR3 is CASRPDTSSYNEQFF. For the CDR3, the DNA is TGTGCCAGCAGACCAGACACAAGCTCCTACAATGAGCAGTTCTTC.

This chain connects TRBV5-8 to TRBJ1-5, with no clear D. Trimming pared 1 base from V and 0 bases from J, leaving 8 bases between. The CDR3 runs 15 residues. Germline V gene lookup returns CDR1 SGHTS and CDR2 YDEGEE. The DNA for the CDR3 is TGTGCCAGCAGCTTGTTAGGGTATAGCAATCAGCCCCAGCATTTT. This translates into CASSLLGYSNQPQHF.

V gene TRBV10-3 combines with J gene TRBJ1-5; D is unclear. With 0 bases removed from V and 6 bases from J, the gap between germline ends came to 6 bases. Germline V gene sequence: CDR1 ENHRY, CDR2 SYGVKD. The CDR3 has 13 amino acids. CDR3 DNA sequence: TGTGCCATCAGTGAGTCGATCAGTCAGCCCCAGCATTTT. Its protein is CAISESISQPQHF.

This chain links TRBV5-6 with TRBJ2-1; tentative D call: TRBD1 (6 bases). Trimming removed 3 bases at V and 5 bases at J, with 9 bases between. CDR3 size: 13 residues. Germline V lookup: CDR1 SGHDT, CDR2 YYEEEE. For the CDR3, the DNA is TGTGCCAGCAGCTCACAGGGCCACAATGAGCAGTTCTTC. Translated: CASSSQGHNEQFF.

This clone was observed a single time. V usage is TRBV27 and J usage is TRBJ2-1; possibly TRBD1 for D (5 bases). CDR1 and CDR2 from the germline V gene are MNHEY and SMNVEV (reference sequence). V was pared by 2 bases and J by 6 bases, with 5 bases between. There are 12 residues in the CDR3. DNA of the CDR3: TGTGCCAGCAGTTTAGGGGCCAATGAGCAGTTCTTC. Encoded protein: CASSLGANEQFF.

The genes are TRBV7-9 and TRBJ2-7, with no clear D. Trimming removed 6 bases at V and 2 bases at J, with 11 bases between. The CDR3 has 13 residues. Per the germline V gene, CDR1 is SEHNR and CDR2 is FQNEAQ (reference sequence). The CDR3 nucleotides read TGTGCCAGCAGGTTTGGACCAACCTACGAGCAGTACTTC. Translated, it gives CASRFGPTYEQYF.

The table lists this clone with a count of one. The chain is built from TRBV5-4 and TRBJ1-2, with TRBD1 identical over 7 bases. The junction had 17 bases not matched to a gene; V was cut back by 4 bases and J by 8 bases. The CDR3 runs 16 residues. Germline values: CDR1 SGHNT, CDR2 YYREEE (reference sequence). In DNA form, the CDR3 reads TGTGCCAGCAGCGGCAACCACCGGGACAGCCCTTGGGGCTACACCTTC. Encoded protein: CASSGNHRDSPWGYTF.

V gene TRBV7-6 combines with J gene TRBJ2-7; the D gene could be TRBD1 or TRBD2 (5 bases each). Trimming left V 3 bases short and J 5 bases short, with 11 bases between. Germline CDR1 and CDR2: SGHVS and FNYEAQ. The CDR3 sequence is 13 residues long. The CDR3 nucleotides read TGTGCCAGCAGCTTCCGCCGGGGCGACGAGCAGTACTTC. This encodes CASSFRRGDEQYF.

The gene calls are TRBV7-6 and TRBJ1-1; no clear D gene. The V gene's germline CDR1 is SGHVS and CDR2 FNYEAQ. V lost 1 base and J 4 bases, leaving 7 bases between the germline ends. This CDR3 comprises 13 residues. The CDR3 reads CASSLVVSTEAFF. CDR3 coding DNA: TGTGCCAGCAGCTTAGTGGTAAGCACTGAAGCTTTCTTT.

The V and J genes are TRBV9 and TRBJ2-5, with no clear D. Trimming took off 0 bases at V and 2 bases at J, with 5 bases between the two ends. CDR1 is SGDLS, CDR2 YYNGEE, per germline. The CDR3 covers 13 residues. CDR3 nucleotide sequence: TGTGCCAGCAGCGTAGGATGGCAAGAGACCCAGTACTTC. As protein: CASSVGWQETQYF.

CDR3 region: CASSLAFTDTQYF. CDR3 nucleotide sequence: TGTGCCAGCAGCTTAGCTTTCACAGATACGCAGTATTTT. The V and J genes are TRBV7-6 and TRBJ2-3; the D is unclear. The V gene lost 0 bases and the J gene lost 2 bases, with 3 bases spanning the gap. CDR3 length equals 13 residues. Germline CDR1 SGHVS, CDR2 FNYEAQ.